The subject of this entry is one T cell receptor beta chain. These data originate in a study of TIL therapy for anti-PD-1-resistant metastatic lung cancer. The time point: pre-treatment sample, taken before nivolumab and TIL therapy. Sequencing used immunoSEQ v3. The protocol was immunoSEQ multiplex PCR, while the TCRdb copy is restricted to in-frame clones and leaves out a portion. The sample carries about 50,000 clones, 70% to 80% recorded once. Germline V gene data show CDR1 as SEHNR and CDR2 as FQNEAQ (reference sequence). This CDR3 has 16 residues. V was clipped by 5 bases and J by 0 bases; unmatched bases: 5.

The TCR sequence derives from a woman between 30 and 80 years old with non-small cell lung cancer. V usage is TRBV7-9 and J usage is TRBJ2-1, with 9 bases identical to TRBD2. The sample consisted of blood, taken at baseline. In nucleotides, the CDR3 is TGTGCCAGCAGCGCCCTAGCGGGGAGCTCCTACAATGAGCAGTTCTTC. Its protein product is CASSALAGSSYNEQFF. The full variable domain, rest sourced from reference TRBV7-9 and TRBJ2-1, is DTGVSQNPRHKITKRGQNVTFRCDPISEHNRLYWYRQTLGQGPEFLTYFQNEAQLEKSRLLSDRFSAERPKGSFSTLEIQRTEQGDSAMYLCASSALAGSSYNEQFFGPGTRLTVL.